What follows are 27 T cell receptor beta chains derived from one specimen sequenced in a study of cytotoxic CD8 clonotypes in ibrutinib-treated CLL. TCRdb's copy holds only in-frame clones and misses some; the assay was immunoSEQ multiplex PCR. The table lists about 250,000 clones, 70% of them singletons. The sample consisted of PBMCs, taken after 24 months of ibrutinib treatment. The origin of the receptors is a human donor with chronic lymphocytic leukemia.

The genes are TRBV6-1 and TRBJ1-5; D possibly corresponds to TRBD1 (5 bases). Between the trimmed V and J ends, which lost 1 base and 0 bases, there was a span of 7 bases. There are 15 residues in the CDR3. CDR1 is MNHNS and CDR2 is SASEGT in the germline V gene. The CDR3 coding sequence is TGTGCCAGCAGTGAAGGGACATTTAGCAATCAGCCCCAGCATTTT. Translating it yields CASSEGTFSNQPQHF.

The chain is built from TRBV28 and TRBJ2-2, with 9 bases aligning to TRBD2. The CDR3 length is 15 residues. Germline loops: CDR1 MDHEN, CDR2 SYDVKM. V shed 6 bases and J 2 bases; nucleotides not matched to a gene: 4. The CDR3 loop is CASRPGLANTGELFF. CDR3 nucleotide sequence: TGTGCCAGCAGGCCGGGACTAGCCAACACCGGGGAGCTGTTTTTT.

This rearrangement joins TRBV27 to TRBJ2-7; D is tentatively TRBD1 or TRBD2 (5 bases each). The CDR3 spans 14 residues. V lost 6 bases, J lost 8 bases, and 20 bases lay in between. Per germline, CDR1 MNHEY and CDR2 SMNVEV (reference sequence). The CDR3 is CASRPLGDPDQQYF. In DNA, the CDR3 is TGTGCCAGCAGGCCCTTGGGGGACCCGGATCAGCAGTACTTC.

The V call is TRBV6-1, the J call TRBJ1-5; D call uncertain. The germline CDR1 and CDR2 sequences are MNHNS and SASEGT. V was shortened by 6 bases and J by 0 bases, with 12 bases between the two germline ends. CDR3 length equals 15 residues. The CDR3 protein is CASSSGRSSNQPQHF. The CDR3 DNA reads as TGTGCCAGCAGCTCAGGACGGTCTAGCAATCAGCCCCAGCATTTT.

The chain links TRBV7-6 to TRBJ2-3; D unresolved. Trimming left V 5 bases short and J 6 bases short, with 12 bases between. CDR3 length: 13 residues. The V gene's germline CDR1 is SGHVS and CDR2 FNYEAQ. CDR3 bases: TGTGCCAGCAGCCTCTATAAGATGGATACGCAGTATTTT. It specifies CASSLYKMDTQYF.

This clone was counted a few times. The J gene is TRBJ1-1, the V gene TRBV6-5; TRBD1 matches at 9 bases. Germline trimming cut 6 bases from V and 1 base from J; bases unmatched to any gene: 3. Germline CDR1 and CDR2: MNHEY and SVGAGI. The CDR3 has 14 amino acids. As DNA, the CDR3 is TGTGCCAGCAGCTTGGACAGGGGGAACACTGAAGCTTTCTTT. Protein product: CASSLDRGNTEAFF.

The V gene is TRBV15, the J gene TRBJ2-7, with 9 bases identical to TRBD2. Per germline, CDR1 LNHNV and CDR2 YYDKDF (reference sequence). V lost 5 bases and J lost 6; bases outside the gene matches: 11. This CDR3 is 15 amino acids long. CDR3 bases: TGTGCCACCAGCCCCCTTGGGACTAGCTCGGGCGAGCAGTACTTC. Translation: CATSPLGTSSGEQYF.

As regards this clone: At one end, the junction sequence differs from germline, possibly due to a read error. The chain's CDR3 is CASFSSQGELYF. In DNA, the CDR3 is TGTGCCAGTTTTTCTTCCCAAGGGGAGCTGTATTTT. The chain couples TRBV19 to TRBJ1-4; a weak D match, TRBD1 (5 bases). There are 12 residues in the CDR3. Germline V gives CDR1 LNHDA, CDR2 SQIVND (reference sequence).

The V gene is TRBV29-1, the J gene TRBJ1-2; D remains ambiguous. The CDR3 extends over 11 amino acids. The V and J ends lost 5 bases and 4 bases respectively, with 8 bases between them. From germline, CDR1 is SQVTM and CDR2 ANQGSEA. For the CDR3, the DNA is TGCAGCGTTCCGGGGTTCTATGGCTACACCTTC. This gives the protein CSVPGFYGYTF.

V is TRBV9 and J is TRBJ2-1; no clear D. Germline V gene sequence: CDR1 SGDLS, CDR2 YYNGEE. The CDR3 has 13 residues. V dropped 4 bases and J dropped 5 bases, with 10 bases sitting between them. CDR3 amino acids: CASSPFTNNEQFF. CDR3 bases: TGTGCCAGCAGCCCCTTTACCAACAATGAGCAGTTCTTC.

The J gene is TRBJ2-7, the V gene TRBV5-1; 7 bases are a match to TRBD1. Per germline, CDR1 SGHRS and CDR2 YFSETQ. Trimming at V came to 2 bases and at J to 6 bases, leaving 5 bases not matched to a gene. This CDR3 is 13 amino acids long. The CDR3 reads CASSLGTVPEQYF. The CDR3 DNA reads as TGCGCCAGCAGCTTAGGGACAGTACCCGAGCAGTACTTC.

The rearrangement uses TRBV9 and TRBJ2-7; 11 bases line up with TRBD1. Germline CDR1 reads SGDLS; CDR2 reads YYNGEE. The CDR3 has 15 residues. V lost 3 bases and J lost 3; bases outside the gene matches: 5. CDR3 coding DNA: TGTGCCAGCAGCGGGGGCGGGACAGGGGGCTACGAGCAGTACTTC. Amino acid sequence: CASSGGGTGGYEQYF. Filled out from reference TRBV9 and TRBJ2-7, the complete variable domain reads DSGVTQTPKHLITATGQRVTLRCSPRSGDLSVYWYQQSLDQGLQFLIQYYNGEERAKGNILERFSAQQFPDLHSELNLSSLELGDSALYFCASSGGGTGGYEQYFGPGTRLTVT.

The chain employs TRBV7-9 and TRBJ2-2, with 11 bases lining up with TRBD2. Germline CDR1 SEHNR, CDR2 FQNEAQ (reference sequence). Losses at the gene ends were 7 bases for V and 14 bases for J; bases not matched to a gene: 12. This CDR3 is 14 amino acids long. Written as DNA, the CDR3 is TGTGCCAGCACTGACCTAGCGGGAGGCCCTTTCCTGTTTTTT. This gives the protein CASTDLAGGPFLFF.

The rearrangement uses TRBV5-1 and TRBJ2-7; D gene uncertain. V shed 3 bases and J shed 3 bases, with 22 bases lying between them. This CDR3 is 17 amino acids long. CDR1 is SGHRS and CDR2 is YFSETQ in the germline V gene. The CDR3 region is CASSYGLRVGSSYEQYF. As DNA, the CDR3 is TGCGCCAGCAGCTATGGTCTACGGGTGGGCAGTAGCTACGAGCAGTACTTC.

J is TRBJ2-1 and V is TRBV7-2, with 8 nucleotides matching TRBD2. The germline V gene has CDR1 SGHTA and CDR2 FQGNSA. Unmatched junction bases numbered 4, after V lost 0 bases and J lost 9 bases. CDR3 length: 14 residues. The CDR3 loop reads CASSLAGTRPEQFF. The CDR3 bases are TGTGCCAGCAGCTTAGCAGGGACTAGGCCTGAGCAGTTCTTC.

This clone was detected a few times. The genes are TRBV28 and TRBJ1-5; D unclear. V was clipped by 7 bases and J by 0 bases, with 10 bases between them. The length of the CDR3 is 14 residues. The germline V gene has CDR1 MDHEN and CDR2 SYDVKM. CDR3 in amino acids: CASMNPYSNQPQHF. Here the CDR3 DNA reads TGTGCCAGCATGAATCCCTATAGCAATCAGCCCCAGCATTTT.

This sequence joins TRBV5-1 and TRBJ1-1; unclear D gene. Trimming left V 2 bases short and J 1 base short, with 9 bases between. CDR3 length: 14 residues. In germline, CDR1 is SGHRS, CDR2 YFSETQ. The CDR3, as DNA: TGCGCCAGCAGCTTCGGGCCTCAGAACACTGAAGCTTTCTTT. It encodes CASSFGPQNTEAFF.

The chain is built from TRBV25-1 and TRBJ2-4; 7 nucleotides line up with TRBD2. This CDR3 spans 17 amino acids. Germline V gives CDR1 MGHDK, CDR2 SYGVNS. The ends lost 2 bases at V and 0 bases at J; junction bases unmatched: 7. CDR3 sequence: CASSEERGGLAKNIQYF. The CDR3 region has the DNA TGTGCCAGCAGTGAAGAGCGGGGCGGACTAGCCAAAAACATTCAGTACTTC.

V gene TRBV4-3 combines with J gene TRBJ2-7, with D perhaps being TRBD1 or TRBD2 (5 bases each). There are 16 residues in the CDR3. Per the germline V gene, CDR1 is LGHNA and CDR2 is YSLEER. The V and J ends lost 3 bases and 1 base respectively, with 16 bases between them. CDR3 amino acids: CASSQAPGTESYEQYF. CDR3 coding DNA: TGCGCCAGCAGCCAGGCTCCCGGGACGGAGTCCTACGAGCAGTACTTC.

The sample holds one count of this clone. The V gene is TRBV5-4, the J gene TRBJ2-2, with D perhaps TRBD2 (6 bases). Per germline, CDR1 SGHNT and CDR2 YYREEE (reference sequence). V lost 4 bases and J 5 bases, leaving 15 bases between the germline ends. The CDR3 is made up of 15 amino acids. The CDR3 loop reads CASSTETRGTGELFF. The CDR3, as DNA: TGTGCCAGCAGCACCGAGACTAGAGGAACCGGGGAGCTGTTTTTT.

V and J are TRBV2 and TRBJ2-5; D is perhaps TRBD1 (6 bases). Germline CDR1 SNHLY, CDR2 FYNNEI. The CDR3 has 15 residues. Between the trimmed V and J ends, which lost 7 bases and 2 bases, there was a span of 17 bases. The CDR3 sequence is CASTAYRDKQETQYF. As DNA, the CDR3 is TGTGCCAGCACTGCATACCGGGACAAACAAGAGACCCAGTACTTC. The variable domain in full, with the rest retrieved from reference TRBV2 and TRBJ2-5, is EPEVTQTPSHQVTQMGQEVILRCVPISNHLYFYWYRQILGQKVEFLVSFYNNEISEKSEIFDDQFSVERPDGSNFTLKIRSTKLEDSAMYFCASTAYRDKQETQYFGPGTRLLVL.

This clone was seen only a few times. This chain joins TRBV19 and TRBJ2-4; D is perhaps TRBD2 (5 bases). Germline V CDR1 and CDR2: LNHDA, SQIVND (reference sequence). The V gene lost 10 bases and the J gene lost 0 bases, with 13 bases spanning the gap. This CDR3 has 14 residues. The CDR3 spells CATTSGLAKNIQYF. The DNA for the CDR3 is TGTGCCACCACCAGCGGACTAGCCAAAAACATTCAGTACTTC.

The chain joins TRBV5-1 to TRBJ2-3, with TRBD2 matching over 14 bases. The CDR3 covers 16 residues. J lost 0 bases, V lost 5 bases, and 2 bases had no gene match. Germline V CDR1 and CDR2: SGHRS, YFSETQ. CDR3 DNA: TGCGCCAGCAGTAGGACTAGCGGGAGGAGCACAGATACGCAGTATTTT. This encodes CASSRTSGRSTDTQYF.

V is TRBV7-6 and J is TRBJ1-2; 7 bases map to TRBD1. The germline V gene has CDR1 SGHVS and CDR2 FNYEAQ. The CDR3 is 13 amino acids. The ends lost 5 bases at V and 4 bases at J; junction bases unmatched: 4. CDR3 nucleotides: TGTGCCAGCAGCGGGGACAGTCTCTATGGCTACACCTTC. As protein: CASSGDSLYGYTF.

This chain joins TRBV9 and TRBJ2-2; D perhaps matches TRBD1 (6 bases). The germline gives CDR1 SGDLS, CDR2 YYNGEE. The CDR3 extends over 15 amino acids. V lost 1 base and J 1 base, leaving 8 bases between the germline ends. CDR3 in DNA: TGTGCCAGCAGCGTAACAGGGATGAACACCGGGGAGCTGTTTTTT. This codes for CASSVTGMNTGELFF.

V gene TRBV11-2 combines with J gene TRBJ1-2; D possibly corresponds to TRBD1 (6 bases). Per the germline V gene, CDR1 is SGHAT and CDR2 is FQNNGV. CDR3 size: 15 residues. Trimming pared 3 bases from V and 6 bases from J, leaving 17 bases between. DNA for the CDR3: TGTGCCAGCAGCTTCCTGTCACGGGGGCAGGATGGCTACACCTTC. Translation gives CASSFLSRGQDGYTF.

This chain links TRBV7-9 with TRBJ2-3, with D unresolved. Trimming pared 4 bases from V and 0 bases from J, leaving 11 bases between. CDR1 is SEHNR, CDR2 FQNEAQ, per germline (reference sequence). The CDR3 contains 15 residues. The CDR3, as DNA: TGTGCCAGCAGCTCCCGAAGGGCAAGCACAGATACGCAGTATTTT. Translated: CASSSRRASTDTQYF.